Following are 2 T cell receptor beta chains from one sample sequenced in a study of T cell repertoires in cytomegalovirus infection. Using its own MiXCR run on the reads, TCRdb lists one record per CDR3 protein. Of roughly 310,000 distinct CDR3 sequences listed, 25% to 35% are singletons. Their target antigens are unknown. Sequences were derived from cultured PBMCs, sampled from culture after CMV antigen stimulation. The receptors were sampled from a human donor in good health (CMV status not recorded). Some clones in this sample may be carry-over from other donors' samples.

The rearrangement joins TRBV4-2 to TRBJ2-1; D may be TRBD2 (6 bases). Trimming removed 4 bases from V and 5 bases from J, with 12 bases in between. The CDR3 is made up of 14 amino acids. CDR1 and CDR2 from the germline V gene are LGHNA and YNFKEQ. The CDR3 bases are TGTGCCAGCAGCCGACCTGGAGGGGACAATGAGCAGTTCTTC. The encoded protein is CASSRPGGDNEQFF.

Ten or more counts support this clonotype. The V gene is TRBV14, the J gene TRBJ2-1; possible D gene TRBD2, 6 bases. Trimming pared 0 bases from V and 5 bases from J, leaving 8 bases between. Germline V gives CDR1 SGHDN, CDR2 FVKESK. This CDR3 has 14 amino acids. The CDR3 nucleotides read TGTGCCAGCAGCCAAGAGTGGGGGGACAATGAGCAGTTCTTC. This gives the protein CASSQEWGDNEQFF.